The following is a T cell receptor beta chain sequence with its context. The antigen is undetermined. Sequencing relied on a cDNA template that was reverse transcribed from extracted RNA. The protocol was immunoSEQ multiplex PCR, while the TCRdb copy is restricted to in-frame clones and leaves out a portion. The sample holds about 19,000 clones, roughly 60% seen once. This record belongs to a study of CD8+ T cells in alopecia areata. Study-wide points: For lesional scalp, especially alopecia totalis/universalis, clonality was higher than in normal scalp.

Sorting of the five patients' CD4+ cells gave CD25+CD127- cells as the output. Collection of lesional scalp punch biopsies and peripheral blood was performed in alopecia areata patients. CDR1 and CDR2 from the germline V gene are SGHTS and YDEGEE. CDR3 length: 15 amino acids. Germline trimming cut 4 bases from V and 9 bases from J; bases unmatched to any gene: 12. The receptor was isolated from a human donor with alopecia areata. Sequenced material: CD4+ Tregs sorted from blood. The chain employs TRBV5-8 and TRBJ2-1; 8 bases match TRBD2. This chain's CDR3 is CASSPWGLVSPEQFF. The CDR3 bases are TGTGCCAGCAGCCCGTGGGGACTAGTCTCCCCTGAGCAGTTCTTC.